These 20 T cell receptor beta chains were all obtained from the same sample, sequenced in a study of blood T cell repertoires in COVID-19. The repertoire was sequenced with immunoSEQ multiplex PCR; TCRdb's copy has only in-frame clones and lacks some. This sample has more than 300,000 clones; around 90% occur once, and the top ten carry about 6.8%. Sample: peripheral blood. These receptors originate from a man between 18 and 35 years old who had recovered from COVID-19.

The chain carries TRBV10-3 and TRBJ1-5; D gene uncertain. V gave up 10 bases and J gave up 3 bases, with 16 bases separating them. The length of the CDR3 is 14 residues. Germline loops: CDR1 ENHRY, CDR2 SYGVKD. The CDR3 spells CASSFAAINQPQHF. The CDR3 nucleotides are TGTGCCAGCTCCTTCGCGGCGATCAATCAGCCCCAGCATTTT.

This rearrangement joins TRBV21-1 to TRBJ1-1. TRBV21-1 is designated a pseudogene. The CDR3 spans 12 residues. Here the CDR3 reads CASRETNTEAFF. Here the CDR3 DNA reads TGTGCCAGCCGGGAGACGAACACTGAAGCTTTCTTT.

This chain connects TRBV3-1 (or the pseudogene TRBV3-2) to TRBJ2-1, with 7 nucleotides matching TRBD2. V lost 4 bases, J lost 4 bases, and 4 bases stayed unmatched. This CDR3 comprises 14 residues. Per the germline V gene, CDR1 is LGHDT and CDR2 is YNNKEL (reference sequence). CDR3 residues: CASSLGGEYNEQFF. The CDR3 nucleotides read TGTGCCAGCAGCCTTGGGGGGGAGTACAATGAGCAGTTCTTC.

This clone was observed a single time. CDR3 in DNA: TGTGCCAGCAGTTCATACGGGACAGGTCTCTACGAGCAGTACTTC. Translation gives CASSSYGTGLYEQYF. The chain carries TRBV27 and TRBJ2-7; 8 nucleotides agree with TRBD1. The CDR3 contains 15 residues. Germline V gene data show CDR1 as MNHEY and CDR2 as SMNVEV (reference sequence). The trim removed 4 bases at V and 3 bases at J, leaving 8 bases unmatched.

V usage is TRBV19 and J usage is TRBJ2-1, with D hard to call. Germline values: CDR1 LNHDA, CDR2 SQIVND (reference sequence). This CDR3 contains 14 residues. Trimming left V 0 bases short and J 15 bases short, with 18 bases between. The CDR3 here is CASSIDSTGSQRFF. CDR3 nucleotides: TGTGCCAGTAGTATAGACTCCACCGGGTCCCAACGGTTCTTC.

In its sample, this clone was seen once. The CDR3 sequence: CASSASYSGSSYNEQFF. The CDR3 DNA reads TGCGCCAGCAGCGCATCGTATAGCGGGAGCTCCTACAATGAGCAGTTCTTC. This rearrangement joins TRBV5-1 to TRBJ2-1, with 9 positions matching TRBD2. The CDR3 runs 17 residues. V shed 4 bases and J 0 bases; nucleotides not matched to a gene: 8. CDR1 SGHRS and CDR2 YFSETQ come from the germline V gene.

V usage is TRBV7-2 and J usage is TRBJ1-2, with TRBD1 as a possible D gene (5 bases). CDR3 size: 16 residues. Germline CDR1 reads SGHTA; CDR2 reads FQGNSA. V lost 5 bases, J lost 0 bases, and 16 bases lay in between. The CDR3 region has the DNA TGTGCCAGCAGCCGGGGGGGGGAAGCAGCTAACTATGGCTACACCTTC. Translated: CASSRGGEAANYGYTF.

V is TRBV9 and J is TRBJ2-1; 8 bases are a match to TRBD2. CDR1 is SGDLS and CDR2 is YYNGEE in the germline V gene. Germline trimming cut 5 bases from V and 4 bases from J; bases unmatched to any gene: 8. The CDR3 consists of 15 residues. CDR3 loop: CASSAGLAGYNEQFF. The CDR3 region has the DNA TGTGCCAGCAGTGCTGGTTTAGCGGGGTACAATGAGCAGTTCTTC. Looking up the rest from reference TRBV9 and TRBJ2-1 gives the full variable domain: DSGVTQTPKHLITATGQRVTLRCSPRSGDLSVYWYQQSLDQGLQFLIQYYNGEERAKGNILERFSAQQFPDLHSELNLSSLELGDSALYFCASSAGLAGYNEQFFGPGTRLTVL.

The chain uses TRBV7-9 and TRBJ1-6; D ambiguous. The germline CDR1 and CDR2 sequences are SEHNR and FQNEAQ (reference sequence). This CDR3 region has 15 residues. Trimming cost V 5 bases and J 8 bases, with 16 bases left between them. CDR3 sequence (DNA): TGTGCCAGCAGCGTAAGACATCGGTTAGATTCACCCCTCCACTTT. It specifies CASSVRHRLDSPLHF.

Only one count was recorded for this clone. This chain joins TRBV2 and TRBJ2-2; the match to TRBD2 covers 14 bases. V was clipped by 6 bases and J by 7 bases; unmatched bases: 10. CDR1 is SNHLY and CDR2 is FYNNEI in the germline V gene. The CDR3 runs 17 residues. The CDR3, as DNA: TGTGCCAGCAGGCCCGGGACTAGCGGGAGTCGGAACGGGGAGCTGTTTTTT. It is translated as CASRPGTSGSRNGELFF.

CDR3 bases: TGTGCCAGCAGTGAAGCCATAGGGAGTTATGGCTACACCTTC. Amino acid sequence: CASSEAIGSYGYTF. The rearrangement links TRBV6-1 to TRBJ1-2, with no clear D. This CDR3 is 14 amino acids long. In germline, CDR1 is MNHNS, CDR2 SASEGT. The V end was cut by 0 bases, the J end by 5 bases, with 10 bases between.

The chain is built from TRBV5-1 and TRBJ1-2, with 11 bases fitting TRBD1. Trimming cost V 1 base and J 4 bases; bases outside gene matches: 6. Germline-derived CDR1 and CDR2 are SGHRS and YFSETQ. There are 16 residues in the CDR3. The CDR3 loop is CASSLSRDRGAYGYTF. CDR3 nucleotide sequence: TGCGCCAGCAGCTTGTCCCGGGACAGGGGGGCCTATGGCTACACCTTC.

The genes are TRBV4-3 and TRBJ1-2, with TRBD1 matching over 7 bases. This CDR3 is built from 16 residues. V lost 1 base and J lost 6; bases outside the gene matches: 11. Germline V gene sequence: CDR1 LGHNA, CDR2 YSLEER. For the CDR3, the DNA is TGCGCCAGCAGCCAAGGACCGCAGGGACAGCCCGATGGCTACACCTTC. Its translation is CASSQGPQGQPDGYTF.

The genes are TRBV7-9 and TRBJ2-7, with TRBD2 matching over 14 bases. The CDR3 length is 17 residues. The ends lost 0 bases at V and 4 bases at J; junction bases unmatched: 5. Germline-derived CDR1 and CDR2 are SEHNR and FQNEAQ (reference sequence). DNA for the CDR3: TGTGCCAGCAGCTTAGCACAGGGACTAGCGGGAGTGTACGAGCAGTACTTC. Encoded protein: CASSLAQGLAGVYEQYF.

V gene TRBV2 combines with J gene TRBJ2-7, with D hard to call. Germline CDR1 is SNHLY and CDR2 is FYNNEI. The V and J ends lost 3 bases and 1 base respectively, with 10 bases between them. The CDR3 spans 14 residues. CDR3 sequence: CASSDPSSSYEQYF. The DNA for the CDR3 is TGTGCCAGCAGTGACCCTAGTAGTTCCTACGAGCAGTACTTC. Complete variable domain (other parts from reference TRBV2 and TRBJ2-7): EPEVTQTPSHQVTQMGQEVILRCVPISNHLYFYWYRQILGQKVEFLVSFYNNEISEKSEIFDDQFSVERPDGSNFTLKIRSTKLEDSAMYFCASSDPSSSYEQYFGPGTRLTVT.

The V call is TRBV9, the J call TRBJ1-2, with D hard to call. Looked up from germline, CDR1 is SGDLS and CDR2 is YYNGEE. This CDR3 spans 13 amino acids. V gave up 2 bases and J gave up 8 bases, with 13 bases separating them. The CDR3 spells CASSVSQVRGYTF. In nucleotides, the CDR3 is TGTGCCAGCAGCGTTTCCCAGGTACGAGGCTACACCTTC.

This sequence joins TRBV7-2 and TRBJ1-2, with D hard to call. V lost 3 bases, J lost 13 bases, and 6 bases lay in between. The CDR3 is 9 residues long. Germline V gene data show CDR1 as SGHTA and CDR2 as FQGNSA. The CDR3: CASSFIRTF. The CDR3 DNA reads TGTGCCAGCAGCTTTATCCGCACCTTC.

V usage is TRBV7-3 and J usage is TRBJ1-6, with D possibly matching TRBD1 (6 bases). Germline-derived CDR1 and CDR2 are SGHTA and FQGTGA. The V and J ends lost 4 bases and 7 bases respectively, with 11 bases between them. This CDR3 spans 14 amino acids. The CDR3 region is CASSSQGDNSPLHF. In DNA form, the CDR3 reads TGTGCCAGCAGCTCACAGGGAGACAATTCACCCCTCCACTTT.

The chain combines TRBV5-1 with TRBJ2-5; tentative D call: TRBD2 (5 bases). Trimming shortened V by 0 bases and J by 5 bases, and 11 bases separated the two germline ends. Germline V lookup: CDR1 SGHRS, CDR2 YFSETQ. The CDR3 consists of 14 residues. CDR3 in DNA: TGCGCCAGCAGCTTGGCCCGGGGTTACGAGACCCAGTACTTC. This codes for CASSLARGYETQYF.

This clone was recorded only once. The rearrangement uses TRBV27 and TRBJ2-7; 11 nucleotides agree with TRBD1. This CDR3 comprises 15 residues. After removal of 5 bases from V and 5 bases from J, the junction contained 8 bases not matched to a gene. Germline CDR1 is MNHEY and CDR2 is SMNVEV (reference sequence). The chain's CDR3 is CASSPGTGGPHEQYF. The CDR3, as DNA: TGTGCCAGCAGTCCGGGGACAGGGGGTCCCCACGAGCAGTACTTC.